This T cell receptor (beta chain) was found in a study of OX40 agonist ivuxolimab in advanced cancers. At the level of the whole study: Ivuxolimab was an agonistic, fully human IgG2 monoclonal antibody directed against OX40 (CD134), a costimulatory receptor. Intravenous ivuxolimab was administered to patients every 2 weeks at six dose levels: 0.01, 0.1, 0.3, 1.5, 3 and 10 mg/kg. Among the roughly 54 dose-escalation patients, about 19 had hepatocellular carcinoma, 15 or so melanoma, 9 renal cell carcinoma and 9 head and neck cancer. In the dose-escalation cohort, 82.7% of patients were male, and the mean age was roughly 60 years, with a range of roughly 20 to 80. Prior anti-PD-1, anti-PD-L1 or anti-CTLA-4 therapy was permitted, and approximately 41% of dose-escalation patients had received checkpoint inhibitors. Partial responses occurred in three dose-escalation patients: two with cutaneous melanoma and one with hepatocellular carcinoma. Peripheral TCRbeta sequencing aimed to test whether ivuxolimab altered TCR sequence diversity and caused clonal T-cell expansion. The monotherapy dose-escalation portion (N of about 47 patients) of the phase I ivuxolimab trial is reported in the paper.

The trial excluded patients who had a history of autoimmune disease or were on systemic immunosuppression. In every dose cohort, peripheral blood was drawn for TCR sequencing at baseline, cycle 4 day 1, and cycle 7 day 1. The samples were taken from a phase I, first-in-human, multicenter, open-label dose-escalation trial of ivuxolimab. The trial enrolled adults with locally advanced or metastatic head and neck squamous cell, hepatocellular, melanoma or renal cell carcinoma. Before TCR sequencing, CD4+ and CD8+ T cells were separately sorted from peripheral blood. General conclusions and limits of the study: After ivuxolimab, CD8+ T cells had more expanded clones than CD4+ T cells on average. At doses of 0.1 to 3.0 mg/kg, clonal expansion of both CD4+ and CD8+ T cells in blood was seen between baseline and week 6. In partial responders in the 0.1-3.0 mg/kg groups, normalized peripheral clonal expansion was found to be among the lowest, especially among CD8+ T cells. The antigen specificity of the peripheral T cells that underwent clonal expansion was not determined. Low levels of normalized T-cell clonal expansion were also seen in some nonresponding patients.

Comments on this clone: The clone's antigen remains unknown. No much larger clone exists at a distance of one base, and base qualities are not known.

As encoded in the germline V gene (reference sequence), CDR1 is SEHNR while CDR2 is FQNEAQ. V is cut back by 1 base and J by 10 bases, with 2 bases in the junction unmatched. From the cysteine through the phenylalanine, the CDR3 covers 13 amino acids. The only DNA kept is the CDR3, 39 bases in frame from the first base. To sequence the TCRbeta CDR3 region, genomic DNA was isolated from the sorted cells. TCRbeta CDR3 regions were sequenced using the immunoSEQ Assay. In its TCRdb copy, this immuneACCESS table keeps in-frame sequences only and misses some clones. Where compared with another copy, unresolved V genes explain less than half of these, and the others have no known cause. The sample table contains some 50,000 clones; only one count was recorded for roughly 83% of them. The top ten hold approximately 4.2% of the sample.

The sequence came from an adult with an advanced solid tumor such as melanoma, head and neck, liver or kidney cancer. Recombination linked TRBV7-9 to TRBJ2-1; 9 bases in the junction line up with TRBD1. The sample in question was CD4+ or CD8+ T cells sorted from blood, obtained in a trial of the OX40 agonist ivuxolimab. CDR3 region: CASSLVGTGEQFF. The DNA reads TGTGCCAGCAGCTTAGTAGGGACAGGGGAGCAGTTCTTC.